This T cell receptor (beta chain) was sequenced during a study of shared T cell receptors in the human thymus. The protocol was immunoSEQ multiplex PCR, while the TCRdb copy is restricted to in-frame clones and leaves out a portion. The profile shows more than 550,000 clones, 80% to 90% of them singletons. The CDR3 is made up of 15 amino acids. The ends were cut back, 4 bases at V and 6 bases at J, with 17 bases in the middle. Germline V gene sequence: CDR1 SGHDT, CDR2 YYEEEE. These data also featured in a second study, about human thymus T cells. From that second work: Healthy Finnish infants undergoing corrective surgery for congenital heart defects provided the donor material.

Material: thymocytes. The sequence was obtained from a girl in the first two years of life with a congenital heart defect. This chain connects TRBV5-6 to TRBJ2-4, with a weak D call TRBD2 (5 bases). The DNA for the CDR3 is TGTGCCAGCAGCCGGGATGTCGGACGGGGAAACATTCAGTACTTC. It translates to CASSRDVGRGNIQYF.